This entry lists 4 T cell receptor beta chains sequenced from one sample in a study of cytomegalovirus exposure and HLA in healthy donors. Method: immunoSEQ multiplex PCR; TCRdb's copy keeps in-frame clones and lacks some. The table lists approximately 100,000 clones, about 93% of them singletons. The sample comprised PBMCs. All receptors derive from a woman aged 25 to 39 in good health and CMV-seropositive.

This sequence joins TRBV2 and TRBJ1-5, with 7 bases lining up with TRBD1. V was pared by 2 bases and J by 4 bases, with 8 bases of the junction left unmatched. CDR1 is SNHLY and CDR2 is FYNNEI in the germline V gene. The CDR3 has 16 residues. Here the CDR3 DNA reads TGTGCCAGCAGTGAACGCGAGGGGGCGGGAAATCAGCCCCAGCATTTT. This gives the protein CASSEREGAGNQPQHF.

This clone was seen a handful of times. The chain couples TRBV9 to TRBJ1-3, with D perhaps TRBD1 (5 bases). This CDR3 region has 15 residues. V lost 3 bases and J lost 0, with 10 bases in between. CDR1 is SGDLS and CDR2 is YYNGEE in the germline V gene. The chain's CDR3 is CASSGQLSSGNTIYF. The CDR3 DNA follows: TGTGCCAGCAGCGGACAGCTGAGCTCTGGAAACACCATATATTTT.

The gene calls are TRBV10-3 and TRBJ2-7, with D tentatively TRBD1 (5 bases). Germline CDR1 reads ENHRY; CDR2 reads SYGVKD. CDR3 size: 14 residues. V lost 0 bases and J lost 7, with 13 bases in between. The CDR3 sequence is CAISESHQGTEQYF. The CDR3 DNA is TGTGCCATCAGTGAGTCCCATCAGGGTACGGAGCAGTACTTC.

Comments on this clone: Other DNA variants within this sample encode the same CDR3. The gene calls are TRBV4-1 and TRBJ2-7; a possible D gene is TRBD2 (6 bases). The V and J ends lost 1 base and 2 bases respectively, with 12 bases between them. CDR3 size: 15 residues. CDR1 MGHRA and CDR2 YSYEKL come from the germline V gene. The CDR3 sequence is CASSQGTGDPYEQYF. CDR3 nucleotides: TGCGCCAGCAGCCAAGGGACGGGGGATCCCTACGAGCAGTACTTC.